Listed here are 2 T cell receptor beta chains from one sample, sequenced in a study of beta chain features in type 1 diabetes. The whole isolated RNA underwent reverse transcription, so sequencing captured expressed TCRB transcripts. Assay used: immunoSEQ multiplex PCR; TCRdb lists only in-frame clones, some missing. The table has almost 350,000 clones, around 7.6% seen once. Sample: central memory CD4+ T cells from blood. The receptors were gathered from a woman aged 18-29 years in good health.

Only a few counts were recorded for this clone. The chain uses TRBV28 and TRBJ2-1; the D gene is possibly TRBD2 (6 bases). This CDR3 has 15 residues. The germline gives CDR1 MDHEN, CDR2 SYDVKM. V gave up 5 bases and J gave up 9 bases, with 20 bases separating them. The CDR3 nucleotides read TGTGCCAGCAGTCCCACACTAGCCCTAGTCTCTGAGCAGTTCTTC. Translation gives CASSPTLALVSEQFF.

The table lists this clone with a few counts. This rearrangement joins TRBV7-2 to TRBJ2-5; D may be TRBD2 (6 bases). Trimming left V 1 base short and J 7 bases short, with 13 bases between. The CDR3 is 14 amino acids. Germline lookup yields CDR1 SGHTA and CDR2 FQGNSA. This CDR3 is CASSLGREHRTQYF. CDR3 sequence (DNA): TGTGCCAGCAGCTTAGGACGGGAGCATAGGACCCAGTACTTC.